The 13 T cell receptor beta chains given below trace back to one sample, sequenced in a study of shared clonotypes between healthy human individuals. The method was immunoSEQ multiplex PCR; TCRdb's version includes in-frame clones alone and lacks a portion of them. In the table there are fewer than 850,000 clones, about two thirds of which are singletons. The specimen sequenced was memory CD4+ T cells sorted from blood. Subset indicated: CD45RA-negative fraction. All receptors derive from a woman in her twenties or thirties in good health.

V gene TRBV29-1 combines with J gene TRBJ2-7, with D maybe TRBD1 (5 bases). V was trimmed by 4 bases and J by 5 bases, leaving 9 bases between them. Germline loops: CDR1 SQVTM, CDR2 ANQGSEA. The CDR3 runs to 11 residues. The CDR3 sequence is CSVGQGHEQYF. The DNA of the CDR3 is TGCAGCGTTGGGCAGGGCCACGAGCAGTACTTC.

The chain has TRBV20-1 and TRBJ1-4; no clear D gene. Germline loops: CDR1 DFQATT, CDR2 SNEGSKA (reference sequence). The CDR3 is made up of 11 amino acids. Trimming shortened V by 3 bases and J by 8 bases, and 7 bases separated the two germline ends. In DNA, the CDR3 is TGCAGTGCTAGGTCGGGGGAAAAACTGTTTTTT. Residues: CSARSGEKLFF.

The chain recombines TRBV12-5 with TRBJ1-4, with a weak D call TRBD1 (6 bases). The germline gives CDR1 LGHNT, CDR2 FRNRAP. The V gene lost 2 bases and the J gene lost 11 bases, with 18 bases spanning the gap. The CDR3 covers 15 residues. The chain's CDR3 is CASGLLHRVGRKLFF. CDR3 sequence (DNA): TGTGCTAGTGGTTTGTTACACAGGGTAGGGAGGAAACTGTTTTTT.

CDR3 region: CASSSPRDRNTIYF. The CDR3 DNA sequence: TGTGCCAGCAGTTCCCCGAGGGATAGGAACACCATATATTTT. This chain joins TRBV6-5 and TRBJ1-3; no firm D call. Per germline, CDR1 MNHEY and CDR2 SVGAGI. The CDR3 is 14 residues long. The V gene lost 4 bases and the J gene lost 7 bases, with 14 bases spanning the gap.

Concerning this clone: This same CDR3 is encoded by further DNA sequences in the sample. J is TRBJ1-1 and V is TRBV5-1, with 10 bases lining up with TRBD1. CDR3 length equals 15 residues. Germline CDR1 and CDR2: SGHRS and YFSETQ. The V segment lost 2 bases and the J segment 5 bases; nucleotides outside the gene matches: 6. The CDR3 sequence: CASSFRQGAGTEAFF. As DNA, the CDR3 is TGCGCCAGCAGCTTTCGACAGGGGGCGGGAACTGAAGCTTTCTTT.

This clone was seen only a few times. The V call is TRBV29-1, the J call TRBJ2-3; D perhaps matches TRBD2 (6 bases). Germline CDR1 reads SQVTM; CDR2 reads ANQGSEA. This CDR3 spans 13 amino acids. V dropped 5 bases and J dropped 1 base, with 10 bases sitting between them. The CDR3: CSVMPSGTDTQYF. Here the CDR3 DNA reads TGCAGCGTTATGCCTAGCGGCACAGATACGCAGTATTTT.

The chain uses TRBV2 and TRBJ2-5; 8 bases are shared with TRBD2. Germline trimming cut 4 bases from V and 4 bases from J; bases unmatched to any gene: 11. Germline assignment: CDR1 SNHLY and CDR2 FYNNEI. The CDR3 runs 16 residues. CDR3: CASSGSPGGARETQYF. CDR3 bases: TGTGCCAGCAGTGGCTCGCCGGGGGGGGCCCGAGAGACCCAGTACTTC.

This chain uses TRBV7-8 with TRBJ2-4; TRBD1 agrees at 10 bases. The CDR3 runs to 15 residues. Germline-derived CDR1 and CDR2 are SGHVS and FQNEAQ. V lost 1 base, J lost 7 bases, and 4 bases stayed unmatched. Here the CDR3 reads CASSLDGTGANIQYF. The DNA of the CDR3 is TGTGCCAGCAGCTTAGACGGGACAGGGGCGAACATTCAGTACTTC.

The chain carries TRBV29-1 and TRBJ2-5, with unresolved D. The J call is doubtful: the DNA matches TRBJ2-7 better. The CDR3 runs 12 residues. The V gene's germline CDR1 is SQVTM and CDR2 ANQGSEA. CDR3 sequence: CSVEDRPYEQYF. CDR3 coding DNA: TGCAGCGTTGAAGATCGCCCCTACGAGCAGTACTTC.

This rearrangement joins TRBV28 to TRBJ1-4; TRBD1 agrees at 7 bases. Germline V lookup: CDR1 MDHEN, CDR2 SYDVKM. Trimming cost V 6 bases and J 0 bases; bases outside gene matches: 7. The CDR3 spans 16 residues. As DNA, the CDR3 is TGTGCCAGCAGCCAAAACAGGGGAGCAACTAATGAAAAACTGTTTTTT. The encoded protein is CASSQNRGATNEKLFF.

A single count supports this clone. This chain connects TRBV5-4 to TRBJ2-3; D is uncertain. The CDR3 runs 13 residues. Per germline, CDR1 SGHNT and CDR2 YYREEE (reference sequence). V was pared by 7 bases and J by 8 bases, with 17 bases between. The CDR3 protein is CASGWEMAVTQYF. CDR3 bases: TGTGCCAGCGGCTGGGAAATGGCAGTTACGCAGTATTTT. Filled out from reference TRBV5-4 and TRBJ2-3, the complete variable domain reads ETGVTQSPTHLIKTRGQQVTLRCSSQSGHNTVSWYQQALGQGPQFIFQYYREEENGRGNFPPRFSGLQFPNYSSELNVNALELDDSALYLCASGWEMAVTQYFGPGTRLTVL.

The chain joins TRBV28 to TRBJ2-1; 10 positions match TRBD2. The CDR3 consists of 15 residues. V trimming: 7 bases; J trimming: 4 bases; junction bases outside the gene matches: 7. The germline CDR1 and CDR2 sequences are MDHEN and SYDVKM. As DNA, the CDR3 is TGTGCCAGCAACCGTCTAGCGGGGGCTTACAATGAGCAGTTCTTC. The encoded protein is CASNRLAGAYNEQFF.

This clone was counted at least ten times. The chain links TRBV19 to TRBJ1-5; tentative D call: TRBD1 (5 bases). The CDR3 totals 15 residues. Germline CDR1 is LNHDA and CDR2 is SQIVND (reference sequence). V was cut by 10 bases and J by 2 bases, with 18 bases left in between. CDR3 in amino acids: CATQARGEGNQPQHF. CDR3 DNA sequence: TGTGCCACGCAGGCAAGGGGCGAGGGCAATCAGCCCCAGCATTTT. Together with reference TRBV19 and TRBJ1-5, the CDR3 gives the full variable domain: DGGITQSPKYLFRKEGQNVTLSCEQNLNHDAMYWYRQDPGQGLRLIYYSQIVNDFQKGDIAEGYSVSREKKESFPLTVTSAQKNPTAFYLCATQARGEGNQPQHFGDGTRLSIL.